The 8 T cell receptor beta chains in this list originate from one sample, sequenced in a study of read filtering for tumor transcriptome and immune sequencing. This library used roughly 400 ng RNA and molecular barcoded adaptors spanning alpha/delta and beta/gamma chains. TCRdb reanalysed the reads using MiXCR and keeps one entry per CDR3 protein. The data show tens of thousands of distinct CDR3 sequences, roughly a fifth seen once. Sequences were obtained from a population of CD138-negative cells sorted from bone marrow. These receptors all come from a donor over 35 with multiple myeloma.

This clonotype was counted ten times or more. This sequence joins TRBV11-2 and TRBJ2-7, with TRBD1 matching 8 bases. Germline CDR1 and CDR2: SGHAT and FQNNGV. The CDR3 length is 16 residues. The ends lost 2 bases at V and 6 bases at J; junction bases unmatched: 12. The CDR3 reads CASSLFQGDRPLEQYF. The CDR3 DNA reads as TGTGCCAGCAGCTTATTCCAGGGGGACAGGCCACTCGAGCAGTACTTC. Based on the CDR3 plus reference TRBV11-2 and TRBJ2-7, the full variable domain is EAGVAQSPRYKIIEKRQSVAFWCNPISGHATLYWYQQILGQGPKLLIQFQNNGVVDDSQLPKDRFSAERLKGVDSTLKIQPAKLEDSAVYLCASSLFQGDRPLEQYFGPGTRLTVT.

This clonotype was counted only a few times. This may stem from a read error, because a much larger clone lies one nucleotide away. The chain employs TRBV20-1 and TRBJ2-3, with 13 bases fitting TRBD2. V lost 5 bases to trimming and J lost 5 bases; unmatched junction nucleotides: 16. This CDR3 contains 18 residues. Looked up from germline, CDR1 is DFQATT and CDR2 is SNEGSKA (reference sequence). CDR3 sequence reads: CSAGVSETSGGAIDTQYF. The CDR3 DNA reads TGCAGTGCTGGAGTGTCGGAAACTAGCGGGGGGGCAATAGATACGCAGTATTTT.

In this sample, this clonotype turned up once. Mismatch with germline at one junction end may stem from a read error. V and J are TRBV15 and TRBJ2-5; unclear D gene. This CDR3 contains 15 residues. Germline V CDR1 and CDR2: LNHNV, YYDKDF (reference sequence). CDR3 amino acids: CATSRAPEVEDTQYF. The DNA of the CDR3 is TGTGCCACCAGCAGGGCGCCTGAGGTAGAAGATACCCAGTACTTT.

In the case of this clonotype: Only one base separates this from a far larger clonotype, so it likely reflects a read error. J is TRBJ2-1 and V is TRBV11-2; D unclear. This CDR3 spans 13 amino acids. CDR1 is SGHAT, CDR2 FQNNGV, per germline. This CDR3 reads CASSFDPYSEQFF. CDR3 sequence (DNA): TGTGCCAGCAGCTTCGACCCATACAGTGAGCAGTTCTTC.

There are a few counts of this clonotype. The V gene is TRBV6-1, the J gene TRBJ2-7; 7 positions match TRBD2. Germline V gives CDR1 MNHNS, CDR2 SASEGT. This CDR3 comprises 14 residues. The ends lost 5 bases at V and 5 bases at J; junction bases unmatched: 9. CDR3 sequence: CASSSGQRGHEQYF. The CDR3 DNA follows: TGTGCCAGCAGTTCGGGCCAGCGGGGCCACGAGCAGTACTTC.

J is TRBJ1-5 and V is TRBV9; D is unresolved. V lost 3 bases and J lost 2, with 6 bases in between. CDR3 length: 13 amino acids. Germline V lookup: CDR1 SGDLS, CDR2 YYNGEE. The CDR3 nucleotides are TGTGCCAGCAGCGGAGCAGGCAATCAGCCCCAGCATTTT. Protein sequence: CASSGAGNQPQHF.

As for this clonotype: At one boundary the junction diverges from the germline segment, which might be a read error. The rearrangement links TRBV29-1 to TRBJ2-2; 7 nucleotides agree with TRBD1. There are 14 residues in the CDR3. In germline, CDR1 is SQVTM, CDR2 ANQGSEA. The CDR3 nucleotides read TGCGGCGTCGGGACAGTGCTGAACACCGGGGAGCTGCTTTTT. Translation gives CGVGTVLNTGELLF.

J is TRBJ2-5 and V is TRBV7-3, with 11 bases lining up with TRBD2. V shed 4 bases and J 4 bases; nucleotides not matched to a gene: 5. CDR1 is SGHTA, CDR2 FQGTGA, per germline. The CDR3 is 15 residues long. CDR3 DNA sequence: TGTGCCAGCAGCTCCCAACTAGCGGGAGTAGAGACCCAGTACTTC. Its protein is CASSSQLAGVETQYF.